This TCR beta chain was retrieved from a study of shared clonotypes between healthy human individuals. Whole-study context: Donors, aged 18 to 49, were a couple of women and a few men. The study, taken as a whole, reports: The four-donor shared clonotypes exceeded non-shared clonotypes in generation probability, with non-shared ones scoring lower.

Regarding this clone: The target antigen is unknown. The same CDR3 is also encoded by other DNA sequences in this sample.

The CDR3 sequence is 15 residues long. The method was immunoSEQ multiplex PCR; TCRdb's version includes in-frame clones alone and lacks a portion of them. The data show around 1.4 million clones, with just under 99% seen just once and approximately 0.4% held by the top ten. Each donor was a Caucasian adult residing in Nashville, Tennessee. Material for sequencing was naive CD4+ T cells sorted from blood. The subset was: CD45RA+ positively selected. This TCR was sampled from a man in his thirties or forties in good health. The chain has TRBV12-2 and TRBJ2-7. TRBV12-2 is assigned pseudogene status. The CDR3 DNA reads as TGTGCAAGTCGCTCGACCGGGTCTCAGGCGGACGAGCAGTACTTC. Protein: CASRSTGSQADEQYF.